These T cell receptor beta chains were read from a single sample in a study of T cell repertoires in cytomegalovirus infection. The antigens for these receptors are not known. TCRdb re-derived calls from the reads in MiXCR, one entry per CDR3 protein. The sample lists hundreds of thousands of distinct CDR3 sequences, about 33% occurring once. The material sequenced was cultured PBMCs, taken from culture after CMV antigen stimulation. Receptors originate from a human donor in good health (CMV status not recorded). Some clones in this sample may be carry-over from other donors' samples. The CDR3 runs from the conserved cysteine through the conserved F or W. A D gene is named only where the DNA matches it firmly. Part of the rows lack a size; the others show once, few, many or a class for expanded clones.

v_call: TRBV27; d_call: NA; clone_size: NA; cdr3_length: 16; j_call: TRBJ1-3; cdr3_nt: TGTGCCAGCAGTTTATCCACGGACCTCTCTGGAAACACCATATATTTT; cdr3_aa: CASSLSTDLSGNTIYF
v_call: TRBV7-6; d_call: NA; clone_size: few; cdr3_length: 14; j_call: TRBJ2-6; cdr3_nt: TGTGCCAGCAGCTTATCCCTGGGGGCCAACGTCCTGACTTTC; cdr3_aa: CASSLSLGANVLTF
v_call: TRBV15; d_call: NA; clone_size: NA; cdr3_length: 15; j_call: TRBJ1-6; cdr3_nt: TGTGCCACCAGCAGAGGAGGGCAGCTTAATTCACCCCTCCACTTT; cdr3_aa: CATSRGGQLNSPLHF
v_call: TRBV11-2; d_call: TRBD2; clone_size: few; cdr3_length: 16; j_call: TRBJ2-1; cdr3_nt: TGTGCCAGCAGCTCCATACTAGCGGGGGGGCTAAATGAGCAGTTCTTC; cdr3_aa: CASSSILAGGLNEQFF
v_call: TRBV6-1; d_call: NA; clone_size: few; cdr3_length: 15; j_call: TRBJ2-7; cdr3_nt: TGTGCCAGCAGTGTGCAGGACAGGACTACCTACGAGCAGTACTTC; cdr3_aa: CASSVQDRTTYEQYF
v_call: TRBV7-6; d_call: NA; clone_size: few; cdr3_length: 15; j_call: TRBJ1-2; cdr3_nt: TGTGCCAGCAGCTTAAAGGAGCGGGCTAACTATGGCTACACCTTC; cdr3_aa: CASSLKERANYGYTF
v_call: TRBV6-1; d_call: NA; clone_size: NA; cdr3_length: 12; j_call: TRBJ1-2; cdr3_nt: TGTGCCACCCAGACAGTGCCCGGTGGCTACACCTTC; cdr3_aa: CATQTVPGGYTF
v_call: TRBV6-5; d_call: NA; clone_size: NA; cdr3_length: 14; j_call: TRBJ2-1; cdr3_nt: TGTGCCAGCAGTTGGGGTAGGGTTAGTAATGAGCAGTTCTTC; cdr3_aa: CASSWGRVSNEQFF
v_call: TRBV7-2; d_call: NA; clone_size: few; cdr3_length: 16; j_call: TRBJ1-5; cdr3_nt: TGTGCCAGCAGCCCGCAGTATCTTTATAGCAATCAGCCCCAGCATTTT; cdr3_aa: CASSPQYLYSNQPQHF
v_call: TRBV6-6; d_call: TRBD2; clone_size: NA; cdr3_length: 19; j_call: TRBJ2-1; cdr3_nt: TGTGCCAGCACTGAACCGGGACTAGCGGGAGGGCCCTCCTACAATGAGCAGTTCTTC; cdr3_aa: CASTEPGLAGGPSYNEQFF
v_call: TRBV29-1; d_call: NA; clone_size: NA; cdr3_length: 12; j_call: TRBJ1-2; cdr3_nt: TGCAGCGTTGAAAACAGGGACTATGGCTACACCTTC; cdr3_aa: CSVENRDYGYTF
v_call: TRBV5-1; d_call: TRBD2; clone_size: NA; cdr3_length: 15; j_call: TRBJ2-1; cdr3_nt: TGCGCCAGCACCCTCATAGCGGGGGGGCCTTGGGAGCAGTTCTTC; cdr3_aa: CASTLIAGGPWEQFF
v_call: TRBV12-3/TRBV12-4; d_call: TRBD2; clone_size: NA; cdr3_length: 16; j_call: TRBJ2-7; cdr3_nt: TGTGCCAGCAGTTTACGGGGGGTTGAAGGGTCCTACGAGCAGTACTTC; cdr3_aa: CASSLRGVEGSYEQYF
v_call: TRBV6-6; d_call: NA; clone_size: NA; cdr3_length: 15; j_call: TRBJ2-2; cdr3_nt: TGTGCCAGCAGCCCCGCGCTCGCGAACACCGGGGAGCTGTTTTTT; cdr3_aa: CASSPALANTGELFF
v_call: TRBV7-6; d_call: TRBD2; clone_size: few; cdr3_length: 14; j_call: TRBJ2-3; cdr3_nt: TGTGCCAGCAGCGCGGGACTAGCGGGAGGATCGCAGTATTTT; cdr3_aa: CASSAGLAGGSQYF
v_call: TRBV12-3/TRBV12-4; d_call: NA; clone_size: few; cdr3_length: 14; j_call: TRBJ1-2; cdr3_nt: TGTGCCAGCAGCCCTCTTTTGGGATGGGATGGCTACACCTTC; cdr3_aa: CASSPLLGWDGYTF
v_call: TRBV20-1; d_call: NA; clone_size: NA; cdr3_length: 16; j_call: TRBJ2-1; cdr3_nt: TGCAGTGCTAGCGGGGGACACCCGAGCTCCTACAATGAGCAGTTCTTC; cdr3_aa: CSASGGHPSSYNEQFF
v_call: TRBV7-2; d_call: NA; clone_size: few; cdr3_length: 16; j_call: TRBJ1-5; cdr3_nt: TGTGCCAGCAGCCCAACGCACGGAGGGGTGAGTCAGCCCCAGCATTTT; cdr3_aa: CASSPTHGGVSQPQHF
v_call: TRBV2; d_call: NA; clone_size: NA; cdr3_length: 16; j_call: TRBJ2-4; cdr3_nt: TGTGCCAGCAAGCCGGGCCTCTATGGGGACAAAAACATTCAGTACTTC; cdr3_aa: CASKPGLYGDKNIQYF
v_call: TRBV7-9; d_call: TRBD2; clone_size: few; cdr3_length: 14; j_call: TRBJ2-7; cdr3_nt: TGTGCCAGCAGACCTCTAGCGGCCCCCTATGTGCAGTACTTC; cdr3_aa: CASRPLAAPYVQYF
v_call: TRBV7-6; d_call: TRBD2; clone_size: many; cdr3_length: 15; j_call: TRBJ2-1; cdr3_nt: TGTGCCAGCAGTTCTACGGGGGGTGCCTACAATGAGCAGTTCTTC; cdr3_aa: CASSSTGGAYNEQFF
v_call: TRBV7-2; d_call: NA; clone_size: NA; cdr3_length: 14; j_call: TRBJ2-7; cdr3_nt: TGTGTCAGCAGCTTAGGGTTCGTCGGCTACGAGCAGTACTTC; cdr3_aa: CVSSLGFVGYEQYF
v_call: TRBV5-4; d_call: NA; clone_size: NA; cdr3_length: 14; j_call: TRBJ1-2; cdr3_nt: TGTGCCAGCAGCTCCGGACGGGGGATATATGGCTACACCTTC; cdr3_aa: CASSSGRGIYGYTF
v_call: TRBV7-8; d_call: NA; clone_size: many; cdr3_length: 16; j_call: TRBJ1-1; cdr3_nt: TGTGCCAGCAGCTTATTAGTAGGTGGTCTTCACACTGAAGCTTTCTTT; cdr3_aa: CASSLLVGGLHTEAFF
v_call: TRBV7-2; d_call: TRBD1; clone_size: many; cdr3_length: 16; j_call: TRBJ2-7; cdr3_nt: TGTGCCAGCAGCTTAGCTCCGGGACAGTTCCCCTACGAGCAGTACTTC; cdr3_aa: CASSLAPGQFPYEQYF
v_call: TRBV12-3/TRBV12-4; d_call: NA; clone_size: NA; cdr3_length: 14; j_call: TRBJ1-3; cdr3_nt: TGTGCCAGTAGGGGTGAGGGGACTGGAAACACCATATATTTT; cdr3_aa: CASRGEGTGNTIYF
v_call: TRBV25-1; d_call: NA; clone_size: NA; cdr3_length: 14; j_call: TRBJ1-6; cdr3_nt: TGTGCCAGCAGTGTGGGTATGAGTGATTCACCCCTCCACTTT; cdr3_aa: CASSVGMSDSPLHF
v_call: TRBV7-9; d_call: NA; clone_size: few; cdr3_length: 16; j_call: TRBJ2-7; cdr3_nt: TGTGCCAGCAGCTTAGATCGGGGGCCCAGCTCCTACGAGCAGTACTTC; cdr3_aa: CASSLDRGPSSYEQYF
v_call: TRBV7-2; d_call: NA; clone_size: many; cdr3_length: 19; j_call: TRBJ2-3; cdr3_nt: TGTGCCAGCAGCCCCCCCTTTTCCGGGACTCGGGAATTCACAGATACGCAGTATTTT; cdr3_aa: CASSPPFSGTREFTDTQYF
v_call: TRBV11-2; d_call: NA; clone_size: NA; cdr3_length: 11; j_call: TRBJ2-7; cdr3_nt: TGTGCCAGCAGCGGGGACTACGAGCAGTACTTC; cdr3_aa: CASSGDYEQYF
v_call: TRBV7-2; d_call: NA; clone_size: few; cdr3_length: 12; j_call: TRBJ2-5; cdr3_nt: TGTGCCAGCAGCCTCGTGAAAGAGACCCAGTACTTC; cdr3_aa: CASSLVKETQYF
v_call: TRBV7-6; d_call: NA; clone_size: few; cdr3_length: 16; j_call: TRBJ2-7; cdr3_nt: TGTGCCAGCAGCTCCCGGACAGGAGGGCGGCGTTACGAGCAGTACTTC; cdr3_aa: CASSSRTGGRRYEQYF
v_call: TRBV14; d_call: TRBD1; clone_size: once; cdr3_length: 16; j_call: TRBJ1-1; cdr3_nt: TGTGCCAGCAGCCACAGTTTCGGACAGGGGAACACTGAAGCTTTCTTT; cdr3_aa: CASSHSFGQGNTEAFF
v_call: TRBV20-1; d_call: TRBD2; clone_size: NA; cdr3_length: 13; j_call: TRBJ2-5; cdr3_nt: TGCAGTGCCGGGACTAGCGGGAGAGGGGCCCAGTACTTC; cdr3_aa: CSAGTSGRGAQYF
v_call: TRBV7-2; d_call: NA; clone_size: few; cdr3_length: 18; j_call: TRBJ2-6; cdr3_nt: TGTGCCAGCAGCTTAGTTGGCAGGGGCGCCTCTGGGGCCAACGTCCTGACTTTC; cdr3_aa: CASSLVGRGASGANVLTF
v_call: TRBV7-2; d_call: NA; clone_size: few; cdr3_length: 13; j_call: TRBJ2-7; cdr3_nt: TGTGCCAGCAGCCCTGGCCAGCGGGCCAATAGGTACTTC; cdr3_aa: CASSPGQRANRYF
v_call: TRBV20-1; d_call: TRBD2; clone_size: NA; cdr3_length: 13; j_call: TRBJ2-7; cdr3_nt: TGCAGTGCTAGAGGGACTAGTGGAAACGAGCAGTACTTC; cdr3_aa: CSARGTSGNEQYF
v_call: TRBV4-1; d_call: NA; clone_size: NA; cdr3_length: 17; j_call: TRBJ1-2; cdr3_nt: TGCGCCAGCAGCCAAGATCCTCGGGACGGAGTCCTTCTCGGCTACACCTTC; cdr3_aa: CASSQDPRDGVLLGYTF
v_call: TRBV6-6; d_call: NA; clone_size: NA; cdr3_length: 15; j_call: TRBJ1-4; cdr3_nt: TGTGCCAGCAGTTACTCGTTGGGGGGAAATGAAAAACTGTTTTTT; cdr3_aa: CASSYSLGGNEKLFF
v_call: TRBV7-2; d_call: NA; clone_size: many; cdr3_length: 13; j_call: TRBJ2-5; cdr3_nt: TGTGCCAGCAGCAGGGGGAATGGGGAGACCCAGTACTTC; cdr3_aa: CASSRGNGETQYF
v_call: TRBV10-3; d_call: TRBD2; clone_size: NA; cdr3_length: 15; j_call: TRBJ2-1; cdr3_nt: TGTGCCATCAGATCCGCTAGCGGGGGAAACAATGAGCAGTTCTTC; cdr3_aa: CAIRSASGGNNEQFF
v_call: TRBV12-3/TRBV12-4; d_call: NA; clone_size: many; cdr3_length: 14; j_call: TRBJ1-1; cdr3_nt: TGTGCCAGCAGTTTCGACGGGTCGAGCACTGAAGCTTTCTTT; cdr3_aa: CASSFDGSSTEAFF
v_call: TRBV7-9; d_call: NA; clone_size: NA; cdr3_length: 16; j_call: TRBJ2-3; cdr3_nt: TGTGCCAGCAGCTTAGAACCGGGACTCGGCACAGATACGCAGTATTTT; cdr3_aa: CASSLEPGLGTDTQYF
v_call: TRBV20-1; d_call: NA; clone_size: NA; cdr3_length: 13; j_call: TRBJ2-3; cdr3_nt: TGCAGTGCTAGGAGGGAGCCCACAGATACGCAGTATTTT; cdr3_aa: CSARREPTDTQYF
v_call: TRBV10-3; d_call: NA; clone_size: NA; cdr3_length: 12; j_call: TRBJ1-5; cdr3_nt: TGTGCCACCAGCGGAAGGGATCAGCCCCAGCATTTT; cdr3_aa: CATSGRDQPQHF
v_call: TRBV7-8; d_call: TRBD2; clone_size: many; cdr3_length: 15; j_call: TRBJ2-7; cdr3_nt: TGTGCCAGCAGCGGGGGCCCGGGGGGGTCCTACGAGCAGTACTTC; cdr3_aa: CASSGGPGGSYEQYF
v_call: TRBV7-2; d_call: NA; clone_size: few; cdr3_length: 17; j_call: TRBJ2-3; cdr3_nt: TGTGCCAGCACCCCCCCGGAGGCCGGCCGAAACACAGATACGCAGTATTTT; cdr3_aa: CASTPPEAGRNTDTQYF
v_call: TRBV7-2; d_call: NA; clone_size: many; cdr3_length: 12; j_call: TRBJ2-4; cdr3_nt: TGTGCCAGCAGCCCCACCAGGGACATTCAGTACTTC; cdr3_aa: CASSPTRDIQYF
v_call: TRBV27; d_call: NA; clone_size: NA; cdr3_length: 15; j_call: TRBJ1-5; cdr3_nt: TGTGCCAGCAGTCCGATCGACAGAGCCAATCAGCCCCAGCATTTT; cdr3_aa: CASSPIDRANQPQHF
v_call: TRBV7-7; d_call: NA; clone_size: NA; cdr3_length: 16; j_call: TRBJ1-2; cdr3_nt: TGTGCCCGAGACGGTCCAGGGATCCGACCGAACTATGGCTACACCTTC; cdr3_aa: CARDGPGIRPNYGYTF
v_call: TRBV18; d_call: NA; clone_size: few; cdr3_length: 15; j_call: TRBJ2-7; cdr3_nt: TGTGCCAGCTCACCTTCGCTGGGTAACACCTACGAGCAGTACTTC; cdr3_aa: CASSPSLGNTYEQYF
v_call: TRBV12-3/TRBV12-4; d_call: TRBD2; clone_size: NA; cdr3_length: 15; j_call: TRBJ2-3; cdr3_nt: TGTGCCAGCAGTTTAGTGGGGGAGGGCCCAGATACGCAGTATTTT; cdr3_aa: CASSLVGEGPDTQYF